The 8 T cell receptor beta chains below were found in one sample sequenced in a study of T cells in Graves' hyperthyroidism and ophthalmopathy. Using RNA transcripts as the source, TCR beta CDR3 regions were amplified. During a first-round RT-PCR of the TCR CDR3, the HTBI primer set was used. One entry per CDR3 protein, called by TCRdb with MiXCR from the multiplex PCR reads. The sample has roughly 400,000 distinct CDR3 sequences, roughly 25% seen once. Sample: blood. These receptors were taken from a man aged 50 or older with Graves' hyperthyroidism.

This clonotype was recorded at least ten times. CDR3: CASSFGTSGRGEQFF. In DNA, the CDR3 is TGTGCCAGCAGTTTCGGGACTAGCGGTCGAGGTGAGCAGTTCTTC. The rearrangement uses TRBV6-1 and TRBJ2-1, with 11 bases lining up with TRBD2. The CDR3 extends over 15 amino acids. CDR1 and CDR2 from the germline V gene are MNHNS and SASEGT. V gave up 5 bases and J gave up 9 bases; unmatched junction bases: 9.

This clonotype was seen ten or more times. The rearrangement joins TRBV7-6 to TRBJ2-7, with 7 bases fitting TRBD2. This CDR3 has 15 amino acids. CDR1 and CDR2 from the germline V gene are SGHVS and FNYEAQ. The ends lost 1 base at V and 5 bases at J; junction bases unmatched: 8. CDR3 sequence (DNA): TGTGCCAGCAGCTTAGTGGCGGGAGATCCCCACGAGCAGTACTTC. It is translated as CASSLVAGDPHEQYF.

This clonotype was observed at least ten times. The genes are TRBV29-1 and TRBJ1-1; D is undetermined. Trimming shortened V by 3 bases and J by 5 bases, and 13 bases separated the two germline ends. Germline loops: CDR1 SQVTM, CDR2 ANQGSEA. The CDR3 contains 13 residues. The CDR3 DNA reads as TGCAGCGTTGAGTACCGAAGCGGGACTGAAGCTTTCTTT. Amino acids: CSVEYRSGTEAFF.

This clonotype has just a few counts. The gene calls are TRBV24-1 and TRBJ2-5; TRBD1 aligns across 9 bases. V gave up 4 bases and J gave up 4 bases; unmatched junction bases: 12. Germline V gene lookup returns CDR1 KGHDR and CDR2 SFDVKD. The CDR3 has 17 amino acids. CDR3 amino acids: CATSDPGTGPVPETQYF. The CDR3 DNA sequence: TGTGCCACCAGTGACCCCGGGACAGGGCCCGTTCCAGAGACCCAGTACTTC.

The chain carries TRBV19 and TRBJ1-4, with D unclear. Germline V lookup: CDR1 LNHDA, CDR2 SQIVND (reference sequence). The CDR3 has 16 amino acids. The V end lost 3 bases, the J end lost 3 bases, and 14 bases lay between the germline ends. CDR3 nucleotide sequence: TGTGCCAGTAGTATCTCTCTGGGAACATCTAATGAAAAACTGTTTTTT. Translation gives CASSISLGTSNEKLFF.

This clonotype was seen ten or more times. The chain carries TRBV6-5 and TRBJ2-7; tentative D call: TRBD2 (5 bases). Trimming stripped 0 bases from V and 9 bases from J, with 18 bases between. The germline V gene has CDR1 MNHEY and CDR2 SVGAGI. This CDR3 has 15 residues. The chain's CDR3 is CASSYSPLPSEGQYF. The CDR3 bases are TGTGCCAGCAGTTACTCGCCCTTGCCGTCAGAGGGGCAGTACTTC.

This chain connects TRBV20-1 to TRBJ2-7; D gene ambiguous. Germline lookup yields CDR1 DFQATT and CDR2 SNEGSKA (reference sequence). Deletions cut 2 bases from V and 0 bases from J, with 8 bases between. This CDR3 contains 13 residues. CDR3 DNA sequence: TGCAGTGCTAGATCCGGTCTCTCCTACGAGCAGTACTTC. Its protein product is CSARSGLSYEQYF.

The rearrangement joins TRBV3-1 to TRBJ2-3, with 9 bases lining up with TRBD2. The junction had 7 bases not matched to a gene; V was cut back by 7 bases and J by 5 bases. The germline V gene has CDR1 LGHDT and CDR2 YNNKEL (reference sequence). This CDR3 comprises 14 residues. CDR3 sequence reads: CASIAGDGQDTQYF. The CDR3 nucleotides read TGTGCCAGCATAGCGGGAGATGGTCAAGATACGCAGTATTTT.